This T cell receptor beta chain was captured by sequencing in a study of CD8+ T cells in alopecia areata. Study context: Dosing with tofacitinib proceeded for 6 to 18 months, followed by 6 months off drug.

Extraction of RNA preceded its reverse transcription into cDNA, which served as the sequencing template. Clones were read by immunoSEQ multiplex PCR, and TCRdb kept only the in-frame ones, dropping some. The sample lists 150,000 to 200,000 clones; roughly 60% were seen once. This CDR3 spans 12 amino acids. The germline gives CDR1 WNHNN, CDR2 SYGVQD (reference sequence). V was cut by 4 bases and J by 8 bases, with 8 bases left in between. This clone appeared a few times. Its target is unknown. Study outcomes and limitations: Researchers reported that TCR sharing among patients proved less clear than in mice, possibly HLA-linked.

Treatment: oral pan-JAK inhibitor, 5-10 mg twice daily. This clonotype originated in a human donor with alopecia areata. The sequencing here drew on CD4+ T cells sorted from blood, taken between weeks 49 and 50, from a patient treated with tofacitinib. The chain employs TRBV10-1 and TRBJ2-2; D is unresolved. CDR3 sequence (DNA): TGCGCCAGCAGTGTTCATTCTGGGGAGCTGTTTTTT. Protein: CASSVHSGELFF.